The sequence of this T cell receptor (beta chain) was determined in a study of T cell clones after liver transplantation. Study at large: As an antigen-independent comparator, third-party-reactive TCRbeta sequences came from pre-transplant mixed lymphocyte reactions. Study-wide results and caveats: Small, mixed patient groups and varying post-transplant times limit these conclusions. Donor-reactive sequences fell more than third party-reactive ones, suggesting partial deletion. In two subjects, few donor cells limited the measurable donor-reactive repertoire.

Details on this clone: Antigen unknown.

Assay: immunoSEQ multiplex PCR; the TCRdb copy retains only in-frame clones and omits some. The repertoire holds some 59,000 clones, with about 64% as singletons. Germline V gives CDR1 MDHEN, CDR2 SYDVKM. The CDR3 totals 14 residues. With 5 bases clipped from V and 4 bases from J, the junction kept 5 bases outside the gene matches. The sequence derives from a human donor who received a liver transplant. Sequenced material: CD4+ T cells from blood, taken before liver transplant. This chain uses TRBV28 with TRBJ1-1; 9 bases map to TRBD1. CDR3 loop: CASSTGQGITEAFF. The CDR3 coding sequence is TGTGCCAGCAGTACTGGACAGGGGATCACTGAAGCTTTCTTT.